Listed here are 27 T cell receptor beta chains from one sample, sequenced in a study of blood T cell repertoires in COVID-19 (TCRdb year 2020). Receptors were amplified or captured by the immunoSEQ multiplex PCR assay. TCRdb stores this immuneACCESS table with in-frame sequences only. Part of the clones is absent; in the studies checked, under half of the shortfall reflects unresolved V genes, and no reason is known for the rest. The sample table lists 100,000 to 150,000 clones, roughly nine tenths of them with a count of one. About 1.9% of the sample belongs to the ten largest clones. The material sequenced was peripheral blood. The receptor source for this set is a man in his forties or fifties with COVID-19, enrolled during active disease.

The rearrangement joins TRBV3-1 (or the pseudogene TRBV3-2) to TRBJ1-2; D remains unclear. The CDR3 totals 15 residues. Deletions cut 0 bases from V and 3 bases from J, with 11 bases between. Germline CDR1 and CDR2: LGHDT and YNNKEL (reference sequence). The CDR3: CASSQDITVDYGYTF. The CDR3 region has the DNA TGTGCCAGCAGCCAAGATATAACAGTCGACTATGGCTACACCTTC.

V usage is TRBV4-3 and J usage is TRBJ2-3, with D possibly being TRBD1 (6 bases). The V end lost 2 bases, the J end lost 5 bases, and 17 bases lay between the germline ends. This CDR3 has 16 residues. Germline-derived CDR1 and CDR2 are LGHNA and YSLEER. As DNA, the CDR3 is TGCGCCAGCAGCCAAACGACGTCGCAGGGGATAGATACGCAGTATTTT. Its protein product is CASSQTTSQGIDTQYF.

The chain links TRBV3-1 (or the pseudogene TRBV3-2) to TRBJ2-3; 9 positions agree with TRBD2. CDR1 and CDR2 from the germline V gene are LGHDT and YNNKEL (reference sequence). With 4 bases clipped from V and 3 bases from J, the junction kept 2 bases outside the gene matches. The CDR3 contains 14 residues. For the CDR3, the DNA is TGTGCCAGCAGCCCTGGACTAGCGACAGATACGCAGTATTTT. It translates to CASSPGLATDTQYF.

This chain's CDR3 is CASSPSGTGISYEQYF. The DNA of the CDR3 is TGTGCCAGCAGCCCTTCAGGGACAGGGATATCCTACGAGCAGTACTTC. The chain links TRBV11-2 to TRBJ2-7, with 9 bases matching TRBD1. The V gene's germline CDR1 is SGHAT and CDR2 FQNNGV. The CDR3 has 16 amino acids. J lost 1 base, V lost 5 bases, and 9 bases had no gene match. Full variable domain (rest looked up from reference TRBV11-2 and TRBJ2-7): EAGVAQSPRYKIIEKRQSVAFWCNPISGHATLYWYQQILGQGPKLLIQFQNNGVVDDSQLPKDRFSAERLKGVDSTLKIQPAKLEDSAVYLCASSPSGTGISYEQYFGPGTRLTVT.

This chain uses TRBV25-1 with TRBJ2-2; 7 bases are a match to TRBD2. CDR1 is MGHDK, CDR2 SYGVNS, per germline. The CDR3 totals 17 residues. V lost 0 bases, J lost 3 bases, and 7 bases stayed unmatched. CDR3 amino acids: CASSEYRGTKDTGELFF. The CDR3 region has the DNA TGTGCCAGCAGTGAATACCGCGGGACTAAGGACACCGGGGAGCTGTTTTTT.

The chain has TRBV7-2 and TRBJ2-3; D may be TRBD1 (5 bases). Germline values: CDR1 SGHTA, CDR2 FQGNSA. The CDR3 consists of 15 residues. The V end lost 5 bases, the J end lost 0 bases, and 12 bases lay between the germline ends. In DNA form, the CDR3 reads TGTGCCAGCAGCGTTAGGACACCTAGCACAGATACGCAGTATTTT. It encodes CASSVRTPSTDTQYF.

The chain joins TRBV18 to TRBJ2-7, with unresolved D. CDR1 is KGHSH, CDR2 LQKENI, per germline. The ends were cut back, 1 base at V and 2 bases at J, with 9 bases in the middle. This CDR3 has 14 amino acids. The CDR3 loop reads CASSPQPYPYEQYF. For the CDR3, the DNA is TGTGCCAGCTCACCACAGCCCTATCCCTACGAGCAGTACTTC.

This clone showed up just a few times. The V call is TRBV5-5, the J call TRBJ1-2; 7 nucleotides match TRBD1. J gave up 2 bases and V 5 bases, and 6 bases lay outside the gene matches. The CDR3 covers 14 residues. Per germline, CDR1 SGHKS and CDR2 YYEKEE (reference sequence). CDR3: CASSAGGSNYGYTF. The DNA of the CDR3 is TGTGCCAGCAGTGCAGGGGGAAGCAACTATGGCTACACCTTC. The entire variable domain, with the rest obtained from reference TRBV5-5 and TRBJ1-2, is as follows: DAGVTQSPTHLIKTRGQQVTLRCSPISGHKSVSWYQQVLGQGPQFIFQYYEKEERGRGNFPDRFSARQFPNYSSELNVNALLLGDSALYLCASSAGGSNYGYTFGSGTRLTVV.

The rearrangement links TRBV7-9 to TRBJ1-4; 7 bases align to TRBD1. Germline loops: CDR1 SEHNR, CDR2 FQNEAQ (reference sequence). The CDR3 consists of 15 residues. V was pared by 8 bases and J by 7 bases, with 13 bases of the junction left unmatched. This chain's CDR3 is CASLSDRQGGEKLFF. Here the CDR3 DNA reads TGTGCCAGCCTCTCAGATCGACAGGGCGGTGAAAAACTGTTTTTT.

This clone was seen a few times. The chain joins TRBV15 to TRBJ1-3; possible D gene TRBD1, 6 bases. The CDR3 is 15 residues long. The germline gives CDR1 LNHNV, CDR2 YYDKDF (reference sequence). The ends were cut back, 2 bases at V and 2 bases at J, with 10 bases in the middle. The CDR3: CATSRKTGAGNTIYF. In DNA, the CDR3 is TGTGCCACCAGCAGAAAGACAGGCGCTGGAAACACCATATATTTT.

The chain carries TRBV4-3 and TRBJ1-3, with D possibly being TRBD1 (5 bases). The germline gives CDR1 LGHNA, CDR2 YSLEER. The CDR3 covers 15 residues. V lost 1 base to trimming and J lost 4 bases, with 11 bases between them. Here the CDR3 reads CASSQGWGEGNTIYF. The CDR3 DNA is TGCGCCAGCAGCCAAGGATGGGGGGAAGGAAACACCATATATTTT.

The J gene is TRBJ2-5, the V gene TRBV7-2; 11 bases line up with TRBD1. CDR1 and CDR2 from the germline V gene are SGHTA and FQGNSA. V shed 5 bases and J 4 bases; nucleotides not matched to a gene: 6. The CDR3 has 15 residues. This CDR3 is CASSRTGTGGETQYF. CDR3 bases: TGTGCCAGCAGCCGCACCGGGACAGGGGGAGAGACCCAGTACTTC. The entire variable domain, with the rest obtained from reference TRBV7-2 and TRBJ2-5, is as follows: GAGVSQSPSNKVTEKGKDVELRCDPISGHTALYWYRQSLGQGLEFLIYFQGNSAPDKSGLPSDRFSAERTGGSVSTLTIQRTQQEDSAVYLCASSRTGTGGETQYFGPGTRLLVL.

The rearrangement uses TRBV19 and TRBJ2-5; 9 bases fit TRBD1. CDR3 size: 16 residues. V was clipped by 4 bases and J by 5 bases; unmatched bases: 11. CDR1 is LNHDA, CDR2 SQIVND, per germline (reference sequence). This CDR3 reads CASSRQTGGMGETQYF. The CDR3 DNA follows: TGTGCCAGTAGTAGACAGACAGGGGGTATGGGCGAGACCCAGTACTTC.

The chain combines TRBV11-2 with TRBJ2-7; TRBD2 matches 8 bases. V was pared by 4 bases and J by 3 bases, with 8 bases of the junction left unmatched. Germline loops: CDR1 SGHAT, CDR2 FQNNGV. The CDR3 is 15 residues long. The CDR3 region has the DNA TGTGCCAGCAGCTGGGGCCGGGGGGGACTCTACGAGCAGTACTTC. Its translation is CASSWGRGGLYEQYF.

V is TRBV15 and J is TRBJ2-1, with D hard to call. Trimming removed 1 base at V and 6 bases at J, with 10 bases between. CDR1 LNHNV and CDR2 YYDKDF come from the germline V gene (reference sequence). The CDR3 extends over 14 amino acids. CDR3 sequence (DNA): TGTGCCACCAGCAGAGTGGTGGAGTTCAATGAGCAGTTCTTC. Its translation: CATSRVVEFNEQFF.

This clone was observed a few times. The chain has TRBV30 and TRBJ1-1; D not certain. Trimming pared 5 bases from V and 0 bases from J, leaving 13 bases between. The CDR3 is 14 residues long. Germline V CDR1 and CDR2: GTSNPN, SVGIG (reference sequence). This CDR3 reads CAWAVTPMNTEAFF. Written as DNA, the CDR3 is TGTGCCTGGGCGGTAACGCCCATGAACACTGAAGCTTTCTTT.

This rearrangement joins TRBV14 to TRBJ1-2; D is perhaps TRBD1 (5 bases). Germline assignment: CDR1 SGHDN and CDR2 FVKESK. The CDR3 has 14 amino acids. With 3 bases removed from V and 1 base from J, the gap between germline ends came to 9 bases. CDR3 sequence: CASSHLTDNYGYTF. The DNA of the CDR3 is TGTGCCAGCAGCCACCTGACAGATAACTATGGCTACACCTTC.

The CDR3 DNA follows: TGTGCCAGCAAGGACAGGGGCAACTATGGCTACACCTTC. Protein sequence: CASKDRGNYGYTF. The V and J genes are TRBV27 and TRBJ1-2; 9 bases line up with TRBD1. Trimming at V came to 7 bases and at J to 2 bases, leaving 2 bases not matched to a gene. The CDR3 spans 13 residues. Germline V gives CDR1 MNHEY, CDR2 SMNVEV (reference sequence).

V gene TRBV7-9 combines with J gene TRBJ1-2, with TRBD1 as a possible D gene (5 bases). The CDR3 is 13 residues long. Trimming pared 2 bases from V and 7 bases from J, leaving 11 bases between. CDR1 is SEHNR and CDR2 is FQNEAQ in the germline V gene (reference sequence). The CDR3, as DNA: TGTGCCAGCAGCTTACGCCAGGGAGGTGGCTACACCTTC. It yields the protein CASSLRQGGGYTF.

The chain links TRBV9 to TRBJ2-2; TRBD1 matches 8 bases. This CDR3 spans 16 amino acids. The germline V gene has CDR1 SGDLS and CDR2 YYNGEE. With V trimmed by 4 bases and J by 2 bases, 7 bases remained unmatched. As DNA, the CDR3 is TGTGCCAGCAGCCCGGGACAGGTGGCTAACACCGGGGAGCTGTTTTTT. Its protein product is CASSPGQVANTGELFF.

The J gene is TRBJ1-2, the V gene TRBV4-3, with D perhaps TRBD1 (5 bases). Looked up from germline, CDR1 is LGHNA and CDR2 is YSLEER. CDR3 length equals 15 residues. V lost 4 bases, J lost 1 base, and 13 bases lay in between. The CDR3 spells CASSPGTNLNYGYTF. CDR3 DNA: TGCGCCAGCAGCCCTGGGACTAACCTTAACTATGGCTACACCTTC.

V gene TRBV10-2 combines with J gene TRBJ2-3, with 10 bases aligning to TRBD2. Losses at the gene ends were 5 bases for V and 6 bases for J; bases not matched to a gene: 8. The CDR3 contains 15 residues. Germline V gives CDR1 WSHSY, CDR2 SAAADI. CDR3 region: CASSTSSGGSDTQYF. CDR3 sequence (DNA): TGCGCCAGCAGTACCTCTAGCGGGGGCTCGGATACGCAGTATTTT.

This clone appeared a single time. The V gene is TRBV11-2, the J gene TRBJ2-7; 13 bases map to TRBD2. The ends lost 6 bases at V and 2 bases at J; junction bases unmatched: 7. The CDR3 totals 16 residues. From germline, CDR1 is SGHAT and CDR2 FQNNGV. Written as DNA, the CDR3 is TGTGCCAGCAGAATTACCGGACTAGCGGGAGCCTACGAGCAGTACTTC. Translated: CASRITGLAGAYEQYF.

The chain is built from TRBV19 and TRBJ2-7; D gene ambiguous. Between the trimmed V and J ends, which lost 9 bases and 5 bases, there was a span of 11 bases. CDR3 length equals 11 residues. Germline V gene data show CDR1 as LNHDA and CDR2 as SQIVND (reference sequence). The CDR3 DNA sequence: TGTGCCAGGGGCCCCGTAAACGAGCAGTACGTC. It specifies CARGPVNEQYV.

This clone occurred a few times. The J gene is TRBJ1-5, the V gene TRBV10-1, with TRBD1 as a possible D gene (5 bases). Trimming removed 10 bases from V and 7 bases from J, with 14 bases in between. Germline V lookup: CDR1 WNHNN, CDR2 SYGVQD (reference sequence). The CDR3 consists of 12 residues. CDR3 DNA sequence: TGCGCCACCAGCAGGGTAGGGCAGCCCCAGCATTTT. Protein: CATSRVGQPQHF.

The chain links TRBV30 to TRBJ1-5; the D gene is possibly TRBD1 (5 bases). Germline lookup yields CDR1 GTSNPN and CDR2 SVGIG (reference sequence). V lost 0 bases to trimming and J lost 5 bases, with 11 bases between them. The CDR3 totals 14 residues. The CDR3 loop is CAWSVGQGDQPQHF. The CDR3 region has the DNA TGTGCCTGGAGTGTTGGGCAGGGCGATCAGCCCCAGCATTTT.

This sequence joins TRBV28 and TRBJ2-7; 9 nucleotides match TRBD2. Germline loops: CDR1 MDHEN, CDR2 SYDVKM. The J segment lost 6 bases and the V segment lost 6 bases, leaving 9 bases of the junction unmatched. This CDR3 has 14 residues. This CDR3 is CASRLGTSWGEQYF. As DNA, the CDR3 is TGTGCCAGCAGACTCGGGACTAGCTGGGGCGAGCAGTACTTC.